This T cell receptor (beta chain) was found in a study of blood T cell repertoires in COVID-19. Study background: The samples span acute and convalescent COVID-19 from the United States, Italy and Spain. Nucleic acid was either cDNA or gDNA, and it came from T cells, B-cell-depleted T cells, or PBMCs.

Profiling relied on immunoSEQ multiplex PCR, and the TCRdb table lists in-frame clones only, not all of them. The sample consists of under 250,000 clones, around nine tenths of them appearing once. Sequenced material: peripheral blood. This sequence originates from an elderly man with acute or convalescent COVID-19.

CDR3 in amino acids: CATSLGTVISARQYF. Written as DNA, the CDR3 is TGTGCCACCTCCCTCGGGACTGTGATCTCGGCAAGGCAGTACTTC. The V and J genes are TRBV19 and TRBJ2-7; TRBD2 is a possible D gene (6 bases). Germline CDR1 reads LNHDA; CDR2 reads SQIVND (reference sequence). The CDR3 is 15 amino acids. V lost 10 bases and J lost 9, with 28 bases in between. Full variable domain (rest looked up from reference TRBV19 and TRBJ2-7): DGGITQSPKYLFRKEGQNVTLSCEQNLNHDAMYWYRQDPGQGLRLIYYSQIVNDFQKGDIAEGYSVSREKKESFPLTVTSAQKNPTAFYLCATSLGTVISARQYFGPGTRLTVT.